This T cell receptor (beta chain) was sequenced for a study of spatial heterogeneity in lung cancer. The overall study: Raw-read counts averaged over ten per unique TCR and UMI combination. Study conclusions and caveats: Compared with follow-up, resection was when ubiquitous expanded tumor TCRs appeared in blood more.

TCRdb ran MiXCR on the 5' RACE reads and lists one entry per CDR3 protein. Of about 75,000 distinct CDR3 sequences in the sample, 10% to 15% were seen once. This clonotype occurred many times. Its antigen is unknown. Time point: sample taken at primary tumor resection. The input material, whole RNA from tumor, nontumor lung or frozen PBMC, was sequenced unsorted. The receptor comes from a male donor with early-stage non-small cell lung cancer. This sample comprised PBMCs, obtained at surgery.

The CDR3 sequence is CASSESFSNQPQHF. The DNA of the CDR3 is TGTGCCAGCAGTGAATCATTTAGCAATCAGCCCCAGCATTTT. V gene TRBV2 combines with J gene TRBJ1-5; D is unresolved. This CDR3 has 14 residues. The germline CDR1 and CDR2 sequences are SNHLY and FYNNEI. Trimming stripped 2 bases from V and 0 bases from J, with 5 bases between.